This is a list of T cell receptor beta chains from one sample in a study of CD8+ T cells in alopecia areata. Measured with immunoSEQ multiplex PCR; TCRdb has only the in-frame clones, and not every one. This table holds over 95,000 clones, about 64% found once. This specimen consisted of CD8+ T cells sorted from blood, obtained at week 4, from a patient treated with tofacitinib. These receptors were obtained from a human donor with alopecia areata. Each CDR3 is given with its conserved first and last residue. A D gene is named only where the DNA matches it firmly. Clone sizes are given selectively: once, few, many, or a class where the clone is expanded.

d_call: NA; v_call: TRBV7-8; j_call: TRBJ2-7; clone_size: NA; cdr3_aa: CASSNPGVTYEQYF; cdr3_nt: TGTGCCAGCAGCAATCCGGGGGTAACCTACGAGCAGTACTTC
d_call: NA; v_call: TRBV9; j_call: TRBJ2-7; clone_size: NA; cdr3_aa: CASSVEGSYEQYF; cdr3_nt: TGTGCCAGCAGCGTAGAGGGGTCCTACGAGCAGTACTTC
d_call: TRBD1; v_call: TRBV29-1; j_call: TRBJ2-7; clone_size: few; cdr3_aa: CSVVTRDRFTYGQYF; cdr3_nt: TGCAGCGTCGTAACAAGGGACAGGTTTACGTATGGGCAGTACTTC
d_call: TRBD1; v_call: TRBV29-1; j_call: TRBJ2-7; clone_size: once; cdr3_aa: CSVWTGVNEQYF; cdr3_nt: TGCAGCGTTTGGACAGGGGTAAACGAGCAGTACTTC
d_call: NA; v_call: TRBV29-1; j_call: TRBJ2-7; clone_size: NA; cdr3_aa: CSVGVVTYEQYF; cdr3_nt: TGCAGCGTTGGTGTAGTGACCTACGAGCAGTACTTC
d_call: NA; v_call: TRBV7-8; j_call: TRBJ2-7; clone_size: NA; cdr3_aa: CASSLVSGKTYEQYF; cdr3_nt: TGTGCCAGCAGCTTAGTCTCTGGGAAAACCTACGAGCAGTACTTC
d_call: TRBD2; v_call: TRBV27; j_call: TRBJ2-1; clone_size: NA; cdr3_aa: CASSLLVAGVVYNEQFF; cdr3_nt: TGTGCCAGCAGTTTATTGGTAGCGGGAGTGGTGTACAATGAGCAGTTCTTC
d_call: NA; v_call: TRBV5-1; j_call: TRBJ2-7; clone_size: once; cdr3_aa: CASSPWDASYEQYF; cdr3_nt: TGCGCCAGCAGCCCGTGGGACGCCTCCTACGAGCAGTACTTC
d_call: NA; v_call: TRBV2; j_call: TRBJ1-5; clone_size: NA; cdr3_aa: CASSGVYQPQHF; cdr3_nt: TGTGCCAGCAGTGGGGTGTATCAGCCCCAGCATTTT
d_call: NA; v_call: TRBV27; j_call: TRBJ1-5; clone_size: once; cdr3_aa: CASSLFSNQPQHF; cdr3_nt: TGTGCCAGCAGTTTATTTTCGAATCAGCCCCAGCATTTT
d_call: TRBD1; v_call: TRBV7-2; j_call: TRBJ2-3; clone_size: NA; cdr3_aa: CASKLDRGKDTQYF; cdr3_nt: TGTGCCAGCAAGCTGGACAGGGGCAAAGATACGCAGTATTTT
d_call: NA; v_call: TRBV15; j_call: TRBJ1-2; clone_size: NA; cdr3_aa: CATSRGTAGGGYTF; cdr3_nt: TGTGCCACCAGCAGAGGGACGGCCGGAGGTGGCTACACCTTC
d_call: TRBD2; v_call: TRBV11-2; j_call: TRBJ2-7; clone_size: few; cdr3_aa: CASSIEAGGFYEQYF; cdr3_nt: TGTGCCAGCAGCATAGAAGCGGGAGGTTTCTACGAGCAGTACTTC
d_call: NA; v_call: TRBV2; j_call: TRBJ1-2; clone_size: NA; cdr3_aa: CASSERGSGYGYTF; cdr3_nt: TGTGCCAGCAGTGAACGGGGCAGTGGGTATGGCTACACCTTC
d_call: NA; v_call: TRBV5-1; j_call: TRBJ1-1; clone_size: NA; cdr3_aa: CASSLSRDTEAFF; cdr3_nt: TGCGCCAGCAGCTTATCTAGGGACACTGAAGCTTTCTTT
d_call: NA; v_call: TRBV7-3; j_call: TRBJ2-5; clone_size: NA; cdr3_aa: CASITPRVRETQYF; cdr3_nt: TGTGCCAGCATAACCCCGCGGGTGAGAGAGACCCAGTACTTC
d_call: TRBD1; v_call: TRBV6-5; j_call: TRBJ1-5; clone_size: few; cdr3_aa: CASSRTGPSFQPQHF; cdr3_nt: TGTGCCAGCAGTAGGACAGGGCCCTCGTTTCAGCCCCAGCATTTT
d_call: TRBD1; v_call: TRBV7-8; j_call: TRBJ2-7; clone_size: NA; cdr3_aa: CASSKTGDEQYF; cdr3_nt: TGTGCCAGCAGCAAGACAGGGGACGAGCAGTACTTC
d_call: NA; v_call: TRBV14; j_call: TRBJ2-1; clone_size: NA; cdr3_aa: CASSLSYGGQFF; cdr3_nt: TGTGCCAGCAGCTTGTCCTACGGTGGACAGTTCTTC
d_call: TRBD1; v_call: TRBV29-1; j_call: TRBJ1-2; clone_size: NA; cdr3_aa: CSVLGTGGAHGYTF; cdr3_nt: TGCAGCGTCCTTGGGACAGGGGGCGCACATGGCTACACCTTC
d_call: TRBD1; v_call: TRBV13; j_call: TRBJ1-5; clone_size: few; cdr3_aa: CASSGPGQASKAQHF; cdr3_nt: TGTGCCAGCAGCGGGCCGGGACAGGCTTCTAAGGCCCAGCATTTT
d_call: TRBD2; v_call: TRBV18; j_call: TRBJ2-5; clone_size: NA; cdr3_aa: CASSPPVAGYQETQYF; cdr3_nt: TGTGCCAGCTCACCACCCGTAGCGGGATACCAAGAGACCCAGTACTTC
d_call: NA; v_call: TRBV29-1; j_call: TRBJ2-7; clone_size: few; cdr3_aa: CSVETGALTYEQYF; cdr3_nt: TGCAGCGTTGAAACTGGGGCGCTGACCTACGAGCAGTACTTC
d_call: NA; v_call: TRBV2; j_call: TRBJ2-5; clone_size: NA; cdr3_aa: CASSERSSDQETQYF; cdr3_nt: TGTGCCAGCAGTGAACGTTCTAGCGACCAAGAGACCCAGTACTTC
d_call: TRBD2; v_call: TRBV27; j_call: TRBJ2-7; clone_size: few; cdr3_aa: CASSSLADHTYEQYF; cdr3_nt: TGTGCCAGCAGTTCTCTAGCGGATCATACCTACGAGCAGTACTTC
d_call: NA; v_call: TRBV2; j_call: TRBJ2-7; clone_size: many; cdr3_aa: CASSRGYGGEQYF; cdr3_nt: TGTGCCAGCAGTAGAGGTTACGGGGGCGAGCAGTACTTC
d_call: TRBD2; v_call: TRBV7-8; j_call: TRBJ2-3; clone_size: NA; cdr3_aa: CASSLGLAGATPDTQYF; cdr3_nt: TGTGCCAGCAGCTTAGGCCTGGCGGGAGCTACCCCAGATACGCAGTATTTT
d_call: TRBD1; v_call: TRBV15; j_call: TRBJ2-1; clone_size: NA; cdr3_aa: CATSSPGQGAYNEQFF; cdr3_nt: TGTGCCACCAGCAGCCCCGGACAGGGGGCGTACAATGAGCAGTTCTTC
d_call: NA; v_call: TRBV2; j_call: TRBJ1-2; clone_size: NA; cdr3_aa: CASRLKGAVKEGYTF; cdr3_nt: TGTGCCAGCAGGTTGAAAGGTGCAGTGAAGGAGGGCTACACCTTC